The rows below give T cell receptor beta chains drawn from one sample of a study of human T cells and chemical hapten exposure. In TCRdb, the RACE reads were re-called with MiXCR into one record per CDR3 protein. This sample has around 300,000 distinct CDR3 sequences; 5% to 6.5% occur once, and the top ten carry roughly 8.2%. The specimen was whole blood, collected in connection with sensitization to the hapten diphenylcyclopropenone (DPC). All receptors come from a woman between 18 and 29 years old with alopecia areata. Some clones in this sample may be carry-over from other donors' samples. CDR3s include the opening cysteine and the closing phenylalanine or tryptophan. Fields, in order: D gene, J gene, clone size, V gene, CDR3 DNA, CDR3 protein. The D gene is left open where the match is weak. Size values are once, few and many counts, or a class for expanded clones, and some rows have none.

D gene: -; J gene: TRBJ1-2; clone size: few; V gene: TRBV12-5; CDR3 DNA: TGTGCTAGTGGTTTGGAGCCCTCTAACTATGGCTACACCTTC; CDR3 protein: CASGLEPSNYGYTF
D gene: -; J gene: TRBJ1-5; clone size: few; V gene: TRBV4-1; CDR3 DNA: TGCGCCAGCAGCCCCCAGGCGGGGAATAGCAATCAGCCCCAGCATTTT; CDR3 protein: CASSPQAGNSNQPQHF
D gene: -; J gene: TRBJ2-3; clone size: -; V gene: TRBV6-1; CDR3 DNA: TGTGCCAGCAGCCTCATCAGGGGCTCCTCTAGCACAGATACGCAGTATTTT; CDR3 protein: CASSLIRGSSSTDTQYF
D gene: -; J gene: TRBJ2-7; clone size: many; V gene: TRBV12-3/TRBV12-4; CDR3 DNA: TGTGCCAGCAGTCCCGCCAGGGACCCATACGAGCAGTACTTC; CDR3 protein: CASSPARDPYEQYF
D gene: -; J gene: TRBJ2-5; clone size: -; V gene: TRBV11-2; CDR3 DNA: TGTGCCAGCAGCTTACACGGGACCTGGTCCCAAGAGACCCAGTACTTC; CDR3 protein: CASSLHGTWSQETQYF
D gene: TRBD1; J gene: TRBJ1-2; clone size: few; V gene: TRBV10-3; CDR3 DNA: TGTGCCATCAGTGGGAAAATGGGACAGGGGGCGTCGGACAACTATGGCTACACCTTC; CDR3 protein: CAISGKMGQGASDNYGYTF
D gene: -; J gene: TRBJ2-2; clone size: many; V gene: TRBV29-1; CDR3 DNA: TGCAGCGTTGACCTAAGCGCAGCGAACACCGGGGAGCTGTTTTTT; CDR3 protein: CSVDLSAANTGELFF
D gene: TRBD1; J gene: TRBJ2-7; clone size: many; V gene: TRBV5-1; CDR3 DNA: TGCGCCAGCAGCCCCAGGACAGGGGGAAACGAGCAGTACTTC; CDR3 protein: CASSPRTGGNEQYF
D gene: -; J gene: TRBJ2-1; clone size: -; V gene: TRBV5-4; CDR3 DNA: TGTGCCAGCAGGAATGGGGACGCAGGGCAGTTCTTC; CDR3 protein: CASRNGDAGQFF
D gene: TRBD1; J gene: TRBJ1-4; clone size: -; V gene: TRBV25-1; CDR3 DNA: TGTGCCAGCAGTGAATGGGCAGGGGGGAATGAAAAACTGTTTTTT; CDR3 protein: CASSEWAGGNEKLFF
D gene: -; J gene: TRBJ2-3; clone size: -; V gene: TRBV7-9; CDR3 DNA: TGTGCCAGCAGCTTTCCGAGGTCAGGGGCCACAGATACGCAGTATTTT; CDR3 protein: CASSFPRSGATDTQYF
D gene: TRBD1; J gene: TRBJ1-1; clone size: few; V gene: TRBV5-1; CDR3 DNA: TGCGCCAGCAGCTACGGGACAGGGGAGGGAGCTTTCTTT; CDR3 protein: CASSYGTGEGAFF
D gene: -; J gene: TRBJ1-3; clone size: -; V gene: TRBV6-5; CDR3 DNA: TGTGCCAGCAGTCCACAGCAGCTCGGAAACACCATATATTTT; CDR3 protein: CASSPQQLGNTIYF
D gene: -; J gene: TRBJ2-3; clone size: -; V gene: TRBV7-2; CDR3 DNA: TGTGCCAGCAGGCGGGGTTCAGTAGCAGATACGCAGTATTTT; CDR3 protein: CASRRGSVADTQYF
D gene: TRBD1; J gene: TRBJ1-6; clone size: many; V gene: TRBV19; CDR3 DNA: TGTGCCAGTAGTCTCGACAGGGGGAATAATTCACCCCTCCACTTT; CDR3 protein: CASSLDRGNNSPLHF
D gene: -; J gene: TRBJ2-1; clone size: many; V gene: TRBV29-1; CDR3 DNA: TGCAGCGTGGGGTTAGCGGCCGGGGATGAGCAGTTCTTC; CDR3 protein: CSVGLAAGDEQFF
D gene: -; J gene: TRBJ1-6; clone size: many; V gene: TRBV2; CDR3 DNA: TGTGCCAGCAGTGAAACGGGGTGGGGCGATTCACCCCTCCACTTT; CDR3 protein: CASSETGWGDSPLHF
D gene: -; J gene: TRBJ2-5; clone size: -; V gene: TRBV7-2; CDR3 DNA: TGTGCCAGCAGCTTACTGTACCAAGAGACCCAGTACTTC; CDR3 protein: CASSLLYQETQYF
D gene: TRBD1; J gene: TRBJ2-7; clone size: -; V gene: TRBV12-5; CDR3 DNA: TGTGCTAGTGGATCCGGGACAGGGGGCGAGAAGCAGTACTTC; CDR3 protein: CASGSGTGGEKQYF
D gene: TRBD1; J gene: TRBJ2-3; clone size: few; V gene: TRBV27; CDR3 DNA: TGTGCCAGCAGTTTATCCAATCACAGGGGTGGGTCAGATACGCAGTATTTT; CDR3 protein: CASSLSNHRGGSDTQYF
D gene: -; J gene: TRBJ1-1; clone size: few; V gene: TRBV28; CDR3 DNA: TGTGCCAGCATCACGAGCACAGCGAACACTGAAGCTTTCTTT; CDR3 protein: CASITSTANTEAFF
D gene: TRBD1; J gene: TRBJ1-5; clone size: many; V gene: TRBV7-8; CDR3 DNA: TGTGCCAGCAGCTTGTCCGGGACAGGGGCAGGTCAGCCCCAGCATTTT; CDR3 protein: CASSLSGTGAGQPQHF
D gene: -; J gene: TRBJ1-1; clone size: -; V gene: TRBV6-6; CDR3 DNA: TGTGCCAGCAGTTACTCCCGCGGGTATGGCTTGAGGACTGAAGCTTTCTTT; CDR3 protein: CASSYSRGYGLRTEAFF
D gene: -; J gene: TRBJ2-1; clone size: many; V gene: TRBV7-3; CDR3 DNA: TGTGCCAGCAGCCCCTCCCACGGCAATGAGCAGTTCTTC; CDR3 protein: CASSPSHGNEQFF
D gene: TRBD1; J gene: TRBJ1-2; clone size: -; V gene: TRBV6-5; CDR3 DNA: TGTGCCAGCAGCTTGGGACAGGGCAAGGATGGCTACACCTTC; CDR3 protein: CASSLGQGKDGYTF
D gene: -; J gene: TRBJ1-1; clone size: -; V gene: TRBV20-1; CDR3 DNA: TGCAGTGCTGTTCCGGGACACTTGAACACTGAAGCTTTCTTT; CDR3 protein: CSAVPGHLNTEAFF
D gene: -; J gene: TRBJ1-4; clone size: few; V gene: TRBV10-3; CDR3 DNA: TGTGCCACCGCCACCGCCACCTATGAAAAACTGTTTTTT; CDR3 protein: CATATATYEKLFF